This T cell receptor beta chain was observed in a study of cytomegalovirus exposure and HLA in healthy donors. There are 16 residues in the CDR3. J was trimmed by 1 base and V by 4 bases; bases with no gene match: 9. Germline values: CDR1 MNHEY, CDR2 SVGAGI. On this clone: Its antigen is undetermined.

General study points: Compared with the roughly 670-donor mean, an Asian-associated ancestry cluster reportedly had fewer N-insertions, according to a later analysis.

Both 60 Vbeta primers and 13 Jbeta primers went into the PCR. The method was immunoSEQ multiplex PCR; TCRdb's version includes in-frame clones alone and lacks a portion of them. The sample shows some 250,000 clones, roughly 87% of them seen only once. This receptor was taken from a woman aged 40 to 49 in good health and CMV-seropositive. The chain uses TRBV6-5 and TRBJ2-7; 8 nucleotides line up with TRBD2. Sequencing used PBMCs. The CDR3 protein is CASSSQTQRGSYEQYF. The CDR3 nucleotides read TGTGCCAGCAGTTCTCAAACCCAGCGGGGGTCCTACGAGCAGTACTTC.